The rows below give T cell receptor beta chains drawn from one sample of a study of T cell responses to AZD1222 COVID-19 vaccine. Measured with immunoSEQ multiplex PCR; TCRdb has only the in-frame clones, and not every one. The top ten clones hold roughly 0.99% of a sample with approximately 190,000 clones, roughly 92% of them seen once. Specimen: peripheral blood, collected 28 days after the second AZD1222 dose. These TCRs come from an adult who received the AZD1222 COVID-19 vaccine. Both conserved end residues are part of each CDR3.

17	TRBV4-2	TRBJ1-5	CASSQGLVRDSNQPQHF
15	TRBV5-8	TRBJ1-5	CASSLWTGAGQPQHF
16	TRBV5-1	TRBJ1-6	CASSWAGSTHNSPLHF
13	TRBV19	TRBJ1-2	CASSIQEGAGYTF
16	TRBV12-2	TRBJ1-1	CASRLPGQGVRTEAFF
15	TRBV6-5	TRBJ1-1	CASSYRGQTNTEAFF
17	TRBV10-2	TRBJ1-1	CASSDGQGRSMNTEAFF
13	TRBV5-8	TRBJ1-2	CASSVFQSYGYTF
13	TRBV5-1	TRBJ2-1	CASSLGNYNEQFF
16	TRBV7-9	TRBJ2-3	CASSALVTGATDTQYF
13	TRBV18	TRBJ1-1	CASSPPMHNEAFF
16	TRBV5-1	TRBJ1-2	CASSLGRGTRVYGYTF
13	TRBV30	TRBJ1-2	CAWSARQGVGYTF
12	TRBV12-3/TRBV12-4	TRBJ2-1	CASRVTLNEQFF
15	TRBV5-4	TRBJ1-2	CASSLGGTLDYGYTF
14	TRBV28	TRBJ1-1	CASSTGTGNTEAFF
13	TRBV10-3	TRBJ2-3	CAISERLADTQYF
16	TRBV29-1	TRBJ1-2	CSASGGHSILTGGYTF
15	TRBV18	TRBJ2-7	CASSPGQGRSYEQYF
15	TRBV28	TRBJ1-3	CASSSGDFSGNTIYF
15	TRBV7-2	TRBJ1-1	CASSLGGVMNTEAFF
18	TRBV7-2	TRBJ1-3	CASSPDPSQATSGNTIYF
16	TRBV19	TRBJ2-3	CASSKVLYPSTDTQYF
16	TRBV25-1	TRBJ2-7	CASSDQGSSHQYEQYF
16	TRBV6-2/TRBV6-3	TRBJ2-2	CASSYDAGSGAGELFF
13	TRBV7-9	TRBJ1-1	CASSPPTHTEAFF
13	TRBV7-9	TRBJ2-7	CASSLDKTYEQYF
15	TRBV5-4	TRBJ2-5	CASSLADQVWETQYF
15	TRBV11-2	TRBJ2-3	CASSSSGGSTDTQYF
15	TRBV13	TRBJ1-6	CASSLDPGEYSPLHF
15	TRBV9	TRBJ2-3	CASSVQPSSTDTQYF
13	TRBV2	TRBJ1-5	CASAARGYQPQHF